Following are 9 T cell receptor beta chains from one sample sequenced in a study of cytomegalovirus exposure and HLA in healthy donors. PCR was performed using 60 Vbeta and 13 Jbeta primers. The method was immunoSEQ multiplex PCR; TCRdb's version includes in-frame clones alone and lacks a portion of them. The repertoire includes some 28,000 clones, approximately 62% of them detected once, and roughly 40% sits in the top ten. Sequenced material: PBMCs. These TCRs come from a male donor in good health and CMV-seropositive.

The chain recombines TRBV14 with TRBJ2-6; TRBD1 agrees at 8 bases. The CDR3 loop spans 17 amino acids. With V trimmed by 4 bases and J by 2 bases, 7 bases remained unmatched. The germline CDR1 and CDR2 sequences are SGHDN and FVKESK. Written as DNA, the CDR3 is TGTGCCAGCAGCCCCTGGACAGGGAAGGCTGGGGCCAACGTCCTGACTTTC. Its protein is CASSPWTGKAGANVLTF.

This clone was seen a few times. CDR3 in amino acids: CASSPGQGARNYGYTF. CDR3 DNA: TGTGCCAGCAGCCCGGGACAGGGGGCGAGGAACTATGGCTACACCTTC. The genes are TRBV7-6 and TRBJ1-2; TRBD1 agrees at 12 bases. The germline V gene has CDR1 SGHVS and CDR2 FNYEAQ. Trimming at V came to 5 bases and at J to 2 bases, leaving 6 bases not matched to a gene. The CDR3 loop spans 16 amino acids.

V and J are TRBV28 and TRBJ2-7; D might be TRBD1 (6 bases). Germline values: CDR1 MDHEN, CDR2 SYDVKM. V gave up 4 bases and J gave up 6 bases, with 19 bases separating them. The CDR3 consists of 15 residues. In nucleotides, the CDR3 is TGTGCCAGCAGTTCCCCGGGATCAGGGGCCAGCGAGCAGTACTTC. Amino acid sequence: CASSSPGSGASEQYF.

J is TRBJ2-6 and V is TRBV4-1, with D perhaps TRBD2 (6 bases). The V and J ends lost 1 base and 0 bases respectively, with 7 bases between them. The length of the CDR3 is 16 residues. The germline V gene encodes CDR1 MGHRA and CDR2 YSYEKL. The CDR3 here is CASSQVAVSGANVLTF. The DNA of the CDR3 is TGCGCCAGCAGCCAAGTAGCGGTCTCTGGGGCCAACGTCCTGACTTTC.

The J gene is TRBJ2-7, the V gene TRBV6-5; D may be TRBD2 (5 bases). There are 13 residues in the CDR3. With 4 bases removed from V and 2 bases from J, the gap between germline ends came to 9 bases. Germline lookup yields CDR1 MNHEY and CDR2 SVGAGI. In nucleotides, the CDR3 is TGTGCCAGCAGTTCCCCCGGGACCTACGAGCAGTACTTC. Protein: CASSSPGTYEQYF.

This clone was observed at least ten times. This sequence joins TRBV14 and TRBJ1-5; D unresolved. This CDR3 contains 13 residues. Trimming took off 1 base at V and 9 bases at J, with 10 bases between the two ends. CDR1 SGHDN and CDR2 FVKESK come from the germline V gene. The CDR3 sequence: CASSQGLGRPQHF. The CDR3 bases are TGTGCCAGCAGCCAAGGACTTGGTCGGCCCCAGCATTTT.

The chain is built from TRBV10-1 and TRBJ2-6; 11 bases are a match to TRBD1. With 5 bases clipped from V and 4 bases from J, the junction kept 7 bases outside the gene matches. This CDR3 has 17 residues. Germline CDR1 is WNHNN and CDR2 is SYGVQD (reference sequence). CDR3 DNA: TGCGCCAGCAGTCTCCGGGACAGGGGGTACGGGGCCAACGTCCTGACTTTC. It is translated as CASSLRDRGYGANVLTF.

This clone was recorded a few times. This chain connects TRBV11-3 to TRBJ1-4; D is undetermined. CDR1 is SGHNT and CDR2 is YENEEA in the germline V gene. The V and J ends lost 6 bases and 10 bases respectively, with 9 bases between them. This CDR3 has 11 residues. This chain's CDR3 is CASSRGGKLFF. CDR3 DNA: TGTGCCAGCAGTCGCGGCGGAAAACTGTTTTTT.

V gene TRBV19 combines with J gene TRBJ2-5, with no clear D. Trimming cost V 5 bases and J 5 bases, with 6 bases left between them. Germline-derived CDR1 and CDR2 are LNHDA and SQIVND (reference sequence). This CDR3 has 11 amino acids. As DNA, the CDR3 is TGTGCCAGTAGTGCTCGGGAGACCCAGTACTTC. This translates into CASSARETQYF.